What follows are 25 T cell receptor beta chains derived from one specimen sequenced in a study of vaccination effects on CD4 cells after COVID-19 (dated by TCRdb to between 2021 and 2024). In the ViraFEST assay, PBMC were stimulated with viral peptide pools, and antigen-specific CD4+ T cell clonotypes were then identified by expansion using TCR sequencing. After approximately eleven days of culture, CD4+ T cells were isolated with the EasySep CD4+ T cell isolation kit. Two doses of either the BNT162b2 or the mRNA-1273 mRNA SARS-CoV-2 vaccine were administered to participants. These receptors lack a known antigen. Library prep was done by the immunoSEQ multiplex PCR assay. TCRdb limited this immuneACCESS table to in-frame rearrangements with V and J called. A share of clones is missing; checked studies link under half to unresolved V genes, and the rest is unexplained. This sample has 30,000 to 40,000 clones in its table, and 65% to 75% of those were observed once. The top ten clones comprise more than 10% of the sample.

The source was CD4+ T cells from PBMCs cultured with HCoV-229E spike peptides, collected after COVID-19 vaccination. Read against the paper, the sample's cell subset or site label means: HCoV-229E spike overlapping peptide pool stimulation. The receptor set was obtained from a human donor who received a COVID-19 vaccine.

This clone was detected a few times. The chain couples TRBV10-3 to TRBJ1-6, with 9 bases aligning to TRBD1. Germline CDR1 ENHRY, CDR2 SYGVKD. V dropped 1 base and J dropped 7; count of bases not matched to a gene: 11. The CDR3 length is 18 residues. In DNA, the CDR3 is TGTGCCATCAGTGAGTTCAGGGGACAGGGTTTTCGGAATTCACCCCTCCACTTT. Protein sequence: CAISEFRGQGFRNSPLHF.

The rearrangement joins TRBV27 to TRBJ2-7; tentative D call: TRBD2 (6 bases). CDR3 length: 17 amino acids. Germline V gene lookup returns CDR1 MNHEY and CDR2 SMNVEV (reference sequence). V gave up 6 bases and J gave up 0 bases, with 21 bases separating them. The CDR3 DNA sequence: TGTGCCAGCAGACCCCGGGGCGGGACTTCAATCTCCTACGAGCAGTACTTC. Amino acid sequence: CASRPRGGTSISYEQYF.

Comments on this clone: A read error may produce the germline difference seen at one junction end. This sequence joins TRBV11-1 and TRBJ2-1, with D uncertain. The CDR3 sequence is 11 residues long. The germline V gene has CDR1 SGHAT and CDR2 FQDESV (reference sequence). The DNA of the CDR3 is TGTGCCAGCAGCTCCTACCATGAGCAGTTCTTC. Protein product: CASSSYHEQFF.

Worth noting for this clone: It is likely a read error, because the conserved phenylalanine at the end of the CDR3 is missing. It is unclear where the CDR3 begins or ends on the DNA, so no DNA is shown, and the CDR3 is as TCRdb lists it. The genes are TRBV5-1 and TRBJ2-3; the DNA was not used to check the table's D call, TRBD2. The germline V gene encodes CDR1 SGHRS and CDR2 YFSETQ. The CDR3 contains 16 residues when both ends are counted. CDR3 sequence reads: CASSPGTGGDTQYFPL.

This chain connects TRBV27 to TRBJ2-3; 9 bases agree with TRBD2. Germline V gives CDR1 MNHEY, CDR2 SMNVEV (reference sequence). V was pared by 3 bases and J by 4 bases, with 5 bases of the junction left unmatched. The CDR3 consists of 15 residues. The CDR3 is CASSFGGGAADTQYF. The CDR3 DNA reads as TGTGCCAGCAGTTTCGGCGGGGGGGCCGCAGATACGCAGTATTTT.

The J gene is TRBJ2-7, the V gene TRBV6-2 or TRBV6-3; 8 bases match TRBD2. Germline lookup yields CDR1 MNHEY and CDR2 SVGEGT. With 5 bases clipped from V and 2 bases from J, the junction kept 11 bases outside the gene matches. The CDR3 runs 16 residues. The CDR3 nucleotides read TGTGCCAGCAGTCGGGCGGTGGCGGGGGGCACCTACGAGCAGTACTTC. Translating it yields CASSRAVAGGTYEQYF.

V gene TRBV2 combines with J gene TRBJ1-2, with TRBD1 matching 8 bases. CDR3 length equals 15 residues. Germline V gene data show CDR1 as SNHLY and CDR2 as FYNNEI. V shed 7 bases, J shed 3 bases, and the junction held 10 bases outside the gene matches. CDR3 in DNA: TGTGCCAGCAACCAGGGGGCGGTTCGAGACTATGGCTACACCTTC. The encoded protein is CASNQGAVRDYGYTF.

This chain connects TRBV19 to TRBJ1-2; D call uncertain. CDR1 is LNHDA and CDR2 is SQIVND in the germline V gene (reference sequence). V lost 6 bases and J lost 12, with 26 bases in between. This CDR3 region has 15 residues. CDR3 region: CASRPYTRGGWRDTF. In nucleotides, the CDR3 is TGTGCCAGTAGGCCCTACACCCGGGGAGGGTGGCGCGACACCTTC.

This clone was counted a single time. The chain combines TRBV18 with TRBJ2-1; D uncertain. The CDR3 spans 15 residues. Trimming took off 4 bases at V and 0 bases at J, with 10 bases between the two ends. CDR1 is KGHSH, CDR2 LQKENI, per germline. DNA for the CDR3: TGTGCCAGCTCACTGGGCGCCAGCTCCTACAATGAGCAGTTCTTC. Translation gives CASSLGASSYNEQFF.

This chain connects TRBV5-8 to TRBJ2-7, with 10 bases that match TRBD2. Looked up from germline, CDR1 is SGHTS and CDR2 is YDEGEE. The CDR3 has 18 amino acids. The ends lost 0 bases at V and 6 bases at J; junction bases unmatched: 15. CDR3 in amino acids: CASSLEVSSGSITGEQYF. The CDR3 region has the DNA TGTGCCAGCAGCTTGGAGGTTTCTAGCGGGAGTATTACAGGCGAGCAGTACTTC.

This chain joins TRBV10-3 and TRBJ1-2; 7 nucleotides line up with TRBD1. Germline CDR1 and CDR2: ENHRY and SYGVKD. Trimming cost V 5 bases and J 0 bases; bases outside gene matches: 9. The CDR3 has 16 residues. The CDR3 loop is CAISTQGTATNYGYTF. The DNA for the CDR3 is TGTGCCATCAGTACCCAGGGGACAGCAACTAACTATGGCTACACCTTC.

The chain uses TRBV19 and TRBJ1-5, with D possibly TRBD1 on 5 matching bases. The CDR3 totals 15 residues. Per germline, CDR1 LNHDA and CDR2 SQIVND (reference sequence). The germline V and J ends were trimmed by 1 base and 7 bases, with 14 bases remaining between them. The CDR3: CASSIVWAGRQPQHF. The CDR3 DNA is TGTGCCAGTAGTATAGTTTGGGCAGGGAGGCAGCCCCAGCATTTT. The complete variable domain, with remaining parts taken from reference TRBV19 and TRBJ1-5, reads DGGITQSPKYLFRKEGQNVTLSCEQNLNHDAMYWYRQDPGQGLRLIYYSQIVNDFQKGDIAEGYSVSREKKESFPLTVTSAQKNPTAFYLCASSIVWAGRQPQHFGDGTRLSIL.

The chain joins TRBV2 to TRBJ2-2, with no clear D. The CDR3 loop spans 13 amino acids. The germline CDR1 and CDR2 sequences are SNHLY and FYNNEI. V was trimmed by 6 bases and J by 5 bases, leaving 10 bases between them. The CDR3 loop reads CASSPRWTGELFF. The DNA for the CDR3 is TGTGCCAGCAGCCCACGATGGACCGGGGAGCTGTTTTTT. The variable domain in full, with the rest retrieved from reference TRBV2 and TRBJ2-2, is EPEVTQTPSHQVTQMGQEVILRCVPISNHLYFYWYRQILGQKVEFLVSFYNNEISEKSEIFDDQFSVERPDGSNFTLKIRSTKLEDSAMYFCASSPRWTGELFFGEGSRLTVL.

The CDR3 nucleotides are TGCAGTGCTAGTTCGACTAGCGGAGATTTCACCTACAATGAGCAGTTCTTC. Its translation is CSASSTSGDFTYNEQFF. This chain joins TRBV20-1 and TRBJ2-1; 9 bases line up with TRBD2. Germline trimming cut 3 bases from V and 2 bases from J; bases unmatched to any gene: 11. This CDR3 has 17 residues. The germline V gene encodes CDR1 DFQATT and CDR2 SNEGSKA (reference sequence).

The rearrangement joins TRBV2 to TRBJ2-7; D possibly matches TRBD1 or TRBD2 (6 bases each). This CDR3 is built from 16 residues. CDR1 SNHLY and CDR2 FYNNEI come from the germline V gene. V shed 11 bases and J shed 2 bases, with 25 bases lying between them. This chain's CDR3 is CACTTGGRLITYEQYF. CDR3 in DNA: TGTGCCTGCACAACTGGGGGGCGTCTGATTACCTACGAGCAGTACTTC. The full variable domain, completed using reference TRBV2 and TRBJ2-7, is EPEVTQTPSHQVTQMGQEVILRCVPISNHLYFYWYRQILGQKVEFLVSFYNNEISEKSEIFDDQFSVERPDGSNFTLKIRSTKLEDSAMYFCACTTGGRLITYEQYFGPGTRLTVT.

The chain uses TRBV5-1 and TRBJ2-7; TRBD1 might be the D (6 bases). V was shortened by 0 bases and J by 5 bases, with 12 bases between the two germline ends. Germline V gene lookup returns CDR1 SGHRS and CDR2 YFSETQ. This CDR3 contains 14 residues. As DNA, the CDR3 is TGCGCCAGCAGCTTGGGCCAGGGGCTAGACGAGCAGTACTTC. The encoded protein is CASSLGQGLDEQYF.

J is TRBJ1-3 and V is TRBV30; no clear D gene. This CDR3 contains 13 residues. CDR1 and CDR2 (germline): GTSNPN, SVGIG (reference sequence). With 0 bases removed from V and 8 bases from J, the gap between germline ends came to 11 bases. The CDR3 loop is CAWSVPVSYTIYF. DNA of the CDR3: TGTGCCTGGAGTGTACCAGTCTCATACACCATATATTTT. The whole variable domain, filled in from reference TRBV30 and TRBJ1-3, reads SQTIHQWPATLVQPVGSPLSLECTVEGTSNPNLYWYRQAAGRGLQLLFYSVGIGQISSEVPQNLSASRPQDRQFILSSKKLLLSDSGFYLCAWSVPVSYTIYFGEGSWLTVV.

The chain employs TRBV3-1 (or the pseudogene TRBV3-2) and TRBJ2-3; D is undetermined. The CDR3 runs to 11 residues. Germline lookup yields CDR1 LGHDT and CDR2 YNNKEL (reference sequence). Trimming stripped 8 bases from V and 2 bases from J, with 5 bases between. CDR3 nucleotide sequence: TGTGCCAGCGGAAACACAGATACGCAGTATTTT. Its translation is CASGNTDTQYF.

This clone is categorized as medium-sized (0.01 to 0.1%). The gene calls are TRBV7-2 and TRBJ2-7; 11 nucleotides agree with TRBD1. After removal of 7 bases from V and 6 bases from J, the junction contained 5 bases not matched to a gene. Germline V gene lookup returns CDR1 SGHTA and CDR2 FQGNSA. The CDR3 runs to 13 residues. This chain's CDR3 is CASKDRGQLEQYF. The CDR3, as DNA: TGTGCCAGCAAGGACAGGGGGCAACTCGAGCAGTACTTC.

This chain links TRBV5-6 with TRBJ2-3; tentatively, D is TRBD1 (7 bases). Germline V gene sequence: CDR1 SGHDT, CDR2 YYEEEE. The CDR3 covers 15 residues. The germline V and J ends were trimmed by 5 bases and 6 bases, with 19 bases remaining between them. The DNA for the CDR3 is TGTGCCAGCAGTAATGCAGGGGGGCGTTCGGATACGCAGTATTTT. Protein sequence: CASSNAGGRSDTQYF. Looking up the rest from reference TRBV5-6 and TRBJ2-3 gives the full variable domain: DAGVTQSPTHLIKTRGQQVTLRCSPKSGHDTVSWYQQALGQGPQFIFQYYEEEERQRGNFPDRFSGHQFPNYSSELNVNALLLGDSALYLCASSNAGGRSDTQYFGPGTRLTVL.

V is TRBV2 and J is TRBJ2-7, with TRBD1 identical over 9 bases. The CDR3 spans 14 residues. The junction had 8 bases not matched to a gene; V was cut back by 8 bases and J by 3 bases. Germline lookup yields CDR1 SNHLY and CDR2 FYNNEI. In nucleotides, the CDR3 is TGTGCCAGCCTCCGGGCGGGACAGGGCTACGAGCAGTACTTC. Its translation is CASLRAGQGYEQYF.

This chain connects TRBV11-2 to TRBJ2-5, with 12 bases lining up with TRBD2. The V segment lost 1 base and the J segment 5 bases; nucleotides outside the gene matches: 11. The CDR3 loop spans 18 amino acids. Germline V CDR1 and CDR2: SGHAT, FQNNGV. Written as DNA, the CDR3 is TGTGCCAGCAGCTTAGGTCGGCTAGCGGGGGGGCCTAGGGAGACCCAGTACTTC. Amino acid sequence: CASSLGRLAGGPRETQYF.

Here the CDR3 reads CASSQSQTQYF. CDR3 sequence (DNA): TGTGCCAGCAGCCAGTCCCAGACCCAGTACTTC. J is TRBJ2-5 and V is TRBV7-9; D is unclear. The V gene's germline CDR1 is SEHNR and CDR2 FQNEAQ (reference sequence). CDR3 length: 11 amino acids. V was clipped by 5 bases and J by 6 bases, with 7 bases between them.

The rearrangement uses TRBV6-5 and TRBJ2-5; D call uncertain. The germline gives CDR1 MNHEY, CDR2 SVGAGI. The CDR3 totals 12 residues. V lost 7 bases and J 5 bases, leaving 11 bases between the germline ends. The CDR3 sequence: CASKGGTETQYF. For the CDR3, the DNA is TGTGCCAGCAAGGGCGGTACGGAGACCCAGTACTTC.

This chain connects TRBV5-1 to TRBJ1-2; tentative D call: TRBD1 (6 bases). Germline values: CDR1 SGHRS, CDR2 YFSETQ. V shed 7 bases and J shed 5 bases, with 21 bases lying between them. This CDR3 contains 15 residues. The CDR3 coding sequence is TGCGCCAGCCGACTGGACAGCACCCCAACATATGGCTACACCTTC. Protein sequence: CASRLDSTPTYGYTF.